The rows below give T cell receptor beta chains drawn from one sample of a study of technical replicates of blood from a handful of donors. Assay: immunoSEQ multiplex PCR; the TCRdb copy retains only in-frame clones and omits some. The sample includes some 80,000 clones, about 97% seen only once; the top ten take around 0.28%. The specimen sequenced was T cells isolated from PBMCs. These receptors originate from a human donor in good health. CDR3s include the opening cysteine and the closing phenylalanine or tryptophan. D genes are given only for firm matches. Clone size appears in some rows only: once, few, many, or a class for an expanded clone.

d_call	clone_size	v_call	j_call	cdr3_aa	cdr3_nt
NA	NA	TRBV7-2	TRBJ2-1	CASSLAVGSYNEQFF	TGTGCCAGCAGCTTGGCGGTAGGCTCCTACAATGAGCAGTTCTTC
NA	NA	TRBV5-6	TRBJ2-5	CASSLGPGASAQYF	TGTGCCAGCAGCTTGGGCCCCGGTGCGTCGGCCCAGTACTTC
TRBD1	NA	TRBV5-6	TRBJ2-7	CASRVQGALSEYF	TGTGCCAGCAGGGTGCAGGGGGCCCTCTCGGAGTACTTC
NA	NA	TRBV19	TRBJ1-1	CASSGQSTEAFF	TGTGCCAGTAGTGGACAGTCGACTGAAGCTTTCTTT
NA	NA	TRBV2	TRBJ1-1	CASSEGSYLEAFF	TGTGCCAGCAGTGAAGGGTCCTACTTAGAAGCTTTCTTT
TRBD2	NA	TRBV10-1	TRBJ2-1	CASSEFLAGGYNEQFF	TGCGCCAGCAGTGAGTTTTTAGCGGGAGGGTACAATGAGCAGTTCTTC
TRBD2	NA	TRBV27	TRBJ2-7	CASSLREGAYEQYF	TGTGCCAGCAGTTTAAGGGAGGGCGCCTACGAGCAGTACTTC
NA	NA	TRBV4-1	TRBJ2-7	CASSQDRGYEQYF	TGCGCCAGCAGCCAAGACCGCGGCTACGAGCAGTACTTC
NA	NA	TRBV5-1	TRBJ1-3	CASSLTDSGNTIYF	TGCGCCAGCAGCTTGACAGACTCTGGAAACACCATATATTTT
NA	NA	TRBV5-6	TRBJ2-1	CASSLAYFDNEQFF	TGTGCCAGCAGCTTGGCCTATTTCGACAATGAGCAGTTCTTC
TRBD2	NA	TRBV30	TRBJ2-1	CASTGTSFNEQFF	TGTGCCTCCACCGGGACTAGTTTCAATGAGCAGTTCTTC
NA	NA	TRBV4-1	TRBJ1-2	CASSQEGPGGHYGYTF	TGCGCCAGCAGCCAAGAAGGTCCGGGGGGACACTATGGCTACACCTTC
NA	NA	TRBV9	TRBJ1-3	CASSAQGTRLGNTIYF	TGTGCCAGCAGCGCCCAGGGCACCCGGCTCGGAAACACCATATATTTT
NA	NA	TRBV4-2	TRBJ2-7	CASSGGTTYEQYF	TGTGCCAGCAGCGGGGGCACAACCTACGAGCAGTACTTC
NA	NA	TRBV9	TRBJ1-1	CASSVGPGDTEAFF	TGTGCCAGCAGCGTAGGCCCGGGGGACACTGAAGCTTTCTTT
NA	NA	TRBV5-4	TRBJ2-1	CASGRYYNEQFF	TGTGCCAGCGGGAGGTACTACAATGAGCAGTTCTTC
TRBD1	once	TRBV5-1	TRBJ2-7	CASSWDSYEQYF	TGCGCCAGCAGCTGGGACAGCTACGAGCAGTACTTC
NA	once	TRBV4-1	TRBJ2-3	CASSQGVADTDTQYF	TGCGCCAGCAGCCAAGGTGTAGCGGACACAGATACGCAGTATTTT
NA	NA	TRBV6-5	TRBJ1-1	CASSRPSPRTEAFF	TGTGCCAGCAGTCGCCCGTCTCCGAGGACTGAAGCTTTCTTT
TRBD2	NA	TRBV4-3	TRBJ2-7	CASSRELAGFYEQYF	TGCGCCAGCAGCCGAGAGCTAGCGGGTTTCTACGAGCAGTACTTC
NA	NA	TRBV10-3	TRBJ2-7	CAIHRGRGEQYF	TGTGCCATCCACAGGGGGAGGGGTGAGCAGTACTTC
TRBD1	NA	TRBV30	TRBJ2-7	CAWGTGGRNEQYF	TGTGCCTGGGGGACAGGGGGTAGGAACGAGCAGTACTTC
NA	once	TRBV5-5	TRBJ2-3	CASSSPLTDTQYF	TGTGCCAGCAGCTCCCCTCTCACAGATACGCAGTATTTT
NA	NA	TRBV9	TRBJ1-2	CASSVGGYGYTF	TGTGCCAGCAGCGTAGGAGGTTATGGCTACACCTTC
NA	NA	TRBV6-5	TRBJ2-2	CASSLGELFF	TGTGCCAGCAGTCTCGGGGAGCTGTTTTTT
NA	NA	TRBV6-6	TRBJ1-2	CASSYRQDYGYTF	TGTGCCAGCAGTTACAGACAGGACTATGGCTACACCTTC
TRBD1	once	TRBV6-1	TRBJ2-7	CASSLGQLSYEQYF	TGTGCCAGCAGCCTGGGACAGCTTTCTTACGAGCAGTACTTC
NA	NA	TRBV19	TRBJ1-2	CASSYSNYGYTF	TGTGCCAGTAGTTACAGCAACTATGGCTACACCTTC
NA	NA	TRBV5-4	TRBJ2-1	CASSFRPGGLPDNEQFF	TGTGCCAGCAGCTTTCGCCCCGGGGGGCTCCCTGACAATGAGCAGTTCTTC
TRBD1	NA	TRBV25-1	TRBJ2-3	CASSEIQPPGGADTQYF	TGTGCCAGCAGTGAAATTCAGCCCCCAGGGGGAGCAGATACGCAGTATTTT
TRBD2	NA	TRBV15	TRBJ2-2	CATSRDRLAGAAGELFF	TGTGCCACCAGCAGAGATAGACTAGCGGGAGCAGCCGGGGAGCTGTTTTTT
NA	NA	TRBV5-6	TRBJ1-2	CASKQGGYGYTF	TGTGCCAGCAAGCAGGGAGGTTATGGCTACACCTTC
NA	once	TRBV19	TRBJ1-1	CASSLGLQNTEAFF	TGTGCCAGTAGTCTGGGGCTTCAGAACACTGAAGCTTTCTTT
TRBD1	NA	TRBV7-7	TRBJ2-2	CAKKGTGFSGELFF	TGTGCTAAAAAAGGGACAGGGTTTTCCGGGGAGCTGTTTTTT
TRBD2	NA	TRBV10-3	TRBJ2-7	CATSFGTGGLYEQYF	TGTGCCACTTCGTTTGGGACGGGAGGATTATACGAGCAGTACTTC
NA	NA	TRBV28	TRBJ2-3	CASSSGVGTDTQYF	TGTGCCAGCAGTTCGGGAGTGGGGACAGATACGCAGTATTTT
TRBD1	once	TRBV7-6	TRBJ1-5	CASSRDRGYNQPQHF	TGTGCCAGCAGCCGAGACAGGGGTTACAATCAGCCCCAGCATTTT
NA	NA	TRBV2	TRBJ2-1	CASRTGYNEQFF	TGTGCCAGCCGGACTGGCTACAATGAGCAGTTCTTC
NA	NA	TRBV5-4	TRBJ2-1	CASSRDSRPDNEQFF	TGTGCCAGCAGCCGGGACTCAAGACCTGACAATGAGCAGTTCTTC
NA	NA	TRBV5-1	TRBJ2-5	CASSSSSGTQYF	TGCGCCAGCAGCTCCTCTAGTGGGACCCAGTACTTC
NA	NA	TRBV2	TRBJ2-7	CAGSVNRVDEQYF	TGTGCCGGTAGCGTCAACCGCGTGGACGAGCAGTACTTC
NA	NA	TRBV27	TRBJ1-3	CASSLYSSGNTIYF	TGTGCCAGCAGTTTATACTCCTCTGGAAACACCATATATTTT
TRBD1	NA	TRBV4-1	TRBJ2-7	CASSSPGQGYEQYF	TGCGCCAGCAGCTCCCCGGGACAGGGCTACGAGCAGTACTTC
NA	NA	TRBV4-2	TRBJ1-1	CASSQGDRNTEAFF	TGTGCCAGCAGCCAGGGCGACAGGAACACTGAAGCTTTCTTT
NA	NA	TRBV11-3	TRBJ2-1	CASSIANEQFF	TGTGCCAGCAGTATAGCTAATGAGCAGTTCTTC
NA	NA	TRBV19	TRBJ2-5	CASSIGGLRETQYF	TGTGCCAGTAGTATTGGGGGCCTGAGGGAGACCCAGTACTTC
NA	NA	TRBV7-9	TRBJ1-2	CASSLVTATIYGYTF	TGTGCCAGCAGCTTAGTGACAGCCACCATCTATGGCTACACCTTC
NA	NA	TRBV30	TRBJ2-3	CAWSAPTVAQYF	TGTGCCTGGAGTGCCCCCACAGTCGCGCAGTATTTT
TRBD1	NA	TRBV15	TRBJ2-3	CATSNEGQGTDTQYF	TGTGCCACCAGCAACGAAGGACAGGGGACAGATACGCAGTATTTT
TRBD2	NA	TRBV15	TRBJ2-2	CATSRDLVAGLANTGELFF	TGTGCCACCAGCAGAGATCTGGTAGCGGGATTAGCGAACACCGGGGAGCTGTTTTTT
TRBD2	NA	TRBV5-1	TRBJ2-1	CASSMTSGNEQFF	TGCGCCAGCAGCATGACTAGCGGGAATGAGCAGTTCTTC
NA	NA	TRBV27	TRBJ1-1	CASSFGISGTEAFF	TGTGCCAGCAGTTTCGGGATCTCGGGAACTGAAGCTTTCTTT
NA	NA	TRBV19	TRBJ1-1	CASNTGVAEAFF	TGTGCCTCCAACACGGGGGTTGCTGAAGCTTTCTTT
NA	NA	TRBV9	TRBJ2-7	CASSIGPGEDYEQYF	TGTGCCAGCAGCATCGGACCGGGAGAAGATTACGAGCAGTACTTC
NA	NA	TRBV5-6	TRBJ2-7	CASSLGRLPYEQYF	TGTGCCAGCAGCTTGGGAAGACTCCCATACGAGCAGTACTTC
NA	once	TRBV15	TRBJ2-5	CATSRTNQETQYF	TGTGCCACCAGCAGGACTAACCAAGAGACCCAGTACTTC
TRBD2	NA	TRBV5-1	TRBJ2-7	CASSLALAGGGEQYF	TGCGCCAGCAGCTTGGCCCTAGCGGGTGGGGGCGAGCAGTACTTC